The present entry profiles one T cell receptor beta chain with its context. The V and J ends lost 4 bases and 6 bases, in that order; junction bases with no gene match: 8. CDR3 length: 15 residues. CDR1 is MGHDK, CDR2 SYGVNS, per germline. The assay ran at deep level. The table came from immunoSEQ multiplex PCR; TCRdb's copy has only in-frame clones and leaves some out. The data show approximately 2,300,000 clones, with less than 95% seen just once and approximately 0.39% held by the top ten. The data belong to a study of shared clonotypes between healthy human individuals. The receptor's source is a man in his late teens or twenties in good health. Some clones in this sample may be carry-over from other donors' samples. Sequencing was carried out using naive CD4+ T cells from PBMCs. Subset meaning: CD45RA+ positively selected. The chain couples TRBV25-1 to TRBJ1-5, with 8 bases that match TRBD1. The CDR3 loop is CASSGAGGVGQPQHF. The CDR3 DNA is TGTGCCAGCAGTGGGGCAGGGGGCGTGGGTCAGCCCCAGCATTTT.